This T cell receptor (beta chain) came from a study of T-cell reconstitution after alpha-beta-depleted transplantation in children. Library preparation (for TCRbeta) was performed with unique molecular identifiers. Each CDR3 protein is one row after TCRdb ran MiXCR on the PCR reads. The sample lists hundreds of thousands of distinct CDR3 sequences, 15% to 20% occurring once. Study-wide results and caveats: Reports say that about two months after transplant, the alpha-beta T cells came out of several hundred graft clones that had expanded. Most T-cell counts and diversity one year after the transplant came from T cells that were newly produced. Recipient T cells and thymic progenitors that survived gave rise to the high TCRbeta diversity observed at day 60 in some patients.

Germline V gene data show CDR1 as DFQATT and CDR2 as SNEGSKA (reference sequence). V lost 2 bases, J lost 5 bases, and 15 bases lay in between. CDR3 length: 15 residues. Regarding this clonotype: The antigen remains undetermined.

The chain is built from TRBV20-1 and TRBJ2-2; TRBD1 might be the D (6 bases). Sample: PBMCs, mostly from graft donor cells, taken 360 days after TCRalphabeta/CD19-depleted stem cell transplant. The TCR was taken from a male patient between 2 and 9 years old who had a stem cell transplant for acute lymphoblastic leukemia, so the T cells may come from the graft donor. CDR3 protein: CSARNGGGSTGELFF. The DNA for the CDR3 is TGCAGTGCTAGAAATGGGGGCGGGTCTACCGGGGAGCTGTTTTTT.